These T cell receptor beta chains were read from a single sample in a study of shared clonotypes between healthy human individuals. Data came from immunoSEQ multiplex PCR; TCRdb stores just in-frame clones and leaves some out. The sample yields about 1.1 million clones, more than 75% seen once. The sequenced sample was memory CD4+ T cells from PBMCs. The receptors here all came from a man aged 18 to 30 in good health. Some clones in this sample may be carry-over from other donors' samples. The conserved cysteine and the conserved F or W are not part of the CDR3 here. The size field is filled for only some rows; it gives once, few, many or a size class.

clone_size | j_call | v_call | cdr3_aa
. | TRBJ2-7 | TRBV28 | ASSLSPPEAYEQY
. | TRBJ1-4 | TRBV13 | ASSSQGSAANEKLF
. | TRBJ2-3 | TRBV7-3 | ASSLLAGSTDTQY
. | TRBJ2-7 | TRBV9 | ASSVGDRGSPTGQY
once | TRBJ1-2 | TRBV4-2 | ASSQERTARGGYT
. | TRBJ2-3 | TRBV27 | ASSSGGGQGPLGDTQY
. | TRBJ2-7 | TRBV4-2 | ASSQEPGQGYGEQY
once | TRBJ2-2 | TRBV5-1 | ASSLAGSTGELF
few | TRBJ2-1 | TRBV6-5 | ASSYVAGGGAFEQF
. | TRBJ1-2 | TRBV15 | ATSRERGSGYT
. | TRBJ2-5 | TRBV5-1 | ASRASDLEETQY
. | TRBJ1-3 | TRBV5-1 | ASRIDRNSGNTIY
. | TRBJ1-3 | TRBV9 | ASSVEGGNTIY
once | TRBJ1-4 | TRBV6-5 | ASQQFATNEKLF
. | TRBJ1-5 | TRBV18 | ASSPSDGLFSNQPQH
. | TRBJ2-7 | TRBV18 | ASSPPSAIYEQY
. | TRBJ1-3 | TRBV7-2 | ASSRSWAGNTIY
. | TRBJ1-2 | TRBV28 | ASSPPAGGYGYT
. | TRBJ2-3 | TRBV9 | ASSVFSHGAGDVKDTQY
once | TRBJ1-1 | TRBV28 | ASTNSPLDLQAF
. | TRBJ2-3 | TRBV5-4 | ASSDESTDTQY
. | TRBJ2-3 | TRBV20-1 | SASPDTQY
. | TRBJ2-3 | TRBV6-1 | ASRRLATDTQY
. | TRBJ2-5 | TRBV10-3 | AISEQASGGETQY
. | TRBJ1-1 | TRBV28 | ASTRGGMNTEAF